This paragraph reports one TCR beta chain. This specimen comes from a study of shared clonotypes between healthy human individuals. The protocol was immunoSEQ multiplex PCR, while the TCRdb copy is restricted to in-frame clones and leaves out a portion. In the table there are a few million clones, 85% to 95% of which are singletons. Per the germline V gene, CDR1 is MDHEN and CDR2 is SYDVKM. CDR3 size: 17 residues. Trimming stripped 7 bases from V and 0 bases from J, with 18 bases between. The sample comprised naive CD4+ T cells from PBMCs. Subset here: CD45RA+ positively selected. This TCR was sampled from a man aged 18-30 years in good health. Some clones in this sample may be carry-over from other donors' samples. This chain connects TRBV28 to TRBJ2-2; tentative D call: TRBD1 (6 bases). The CDR3 loop reads CASTLNIDRTNTGELFF. CDR3 DNA: TGTGCCAGCACCCTAAATATCGACAGGACGAACACCGGGGAGCTGTTTTTT.